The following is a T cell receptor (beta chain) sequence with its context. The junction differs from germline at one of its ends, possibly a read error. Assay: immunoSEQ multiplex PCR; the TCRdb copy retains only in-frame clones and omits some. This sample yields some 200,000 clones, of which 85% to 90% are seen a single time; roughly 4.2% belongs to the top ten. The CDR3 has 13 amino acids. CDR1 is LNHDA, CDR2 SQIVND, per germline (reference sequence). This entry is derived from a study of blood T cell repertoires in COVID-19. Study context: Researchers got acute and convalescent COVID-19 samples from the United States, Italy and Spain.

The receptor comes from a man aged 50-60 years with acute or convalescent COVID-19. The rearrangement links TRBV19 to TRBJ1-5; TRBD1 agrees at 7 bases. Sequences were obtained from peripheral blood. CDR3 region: CASRRQGNHPQHF. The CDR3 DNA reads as TGTGCCAGTAGAAGACAGGGCAATCATCCCCAGCATTTT.